This is a list of T cell receptor beta chains from one sample in a study of technical replicates of blood from a handful of donors. Clones were sequenced by immunoSEQ multiplex PCR, and TCRdb holds only the in-frame ones, with some missing. The sample consists of under 100,000 clones, approximately 96% of them appearing once. Sequenced material: T cells isolated from PBMCs. Receptors were obtained from a human donor in good health. CDR3s include the opening cysteine and the closing phenylalanine or tryptophan. Fields, in order: CDR3 length, clone size, V gene, J gene, D gene, CDR3 DNA, CDR3 protein. The D gene is left open where the match is weak. Clone sizes are given selectively: once, few, many, or a class where the clone is expanded.

>12|NA|TRBV29-1|TRBJ2-2|NA
TGCAGCGTTCCACAGGGAACCGGGGAGCTGTTTTTT
CSVPQGTGELFF
>14|NA|TRBV11-2|TRBJ2-7|TRBD2
TGTGCCAGCAGCTTAGAGCGGGGGTGGTACGAGCAGTACTTC
CASSLERGWYEQYF
>15|NA|TRBV2|TRBJ2-1|TRBD2
TGTGCCAGCAGTGACAGGACTAGCCCGTCCGGTGAGCAGTTCTTC
CASSDRTSPSGEQFF
>16|NA|TRBV12-5|TRBJ2-1|TRBD1
TGTGCTAGTGGGGGACAGGGGAGGCCTTCTTACAATGAGCAGTTCTTC
CASGGQGRPSYNEQFF
>13|NA|TRBV19|TRBJ1-1|NA
TGTGCCAGTAGCCAGGAGGTAGGGACTGAAGCTTTCTTT
CASSQEVGTEAFF
>15|NA|TRBV9|TRBJ2-7|NA
TGTGCCAGCAGCTACGGCGAGGCCAAAACCTACGAGCAGTACTTC
CASSYGEAKTYEQYF
>12|NA|TRBV19|TRBJ2-7|NA
TGTGCCAGTCAAGGGGCAGGGAACGAGCAGTACTTC
CASQGAGNEQYF
>15|NA|TRBV27|TRBJ1-2|NA
TGTGCCAGCAGTTTCTCGGGAGAGGGGTTCTCTGGCTACACCTTC
CASSFSGEGFSGYTF
>17|NA|TRBV11-2|TRBJ2-4|TRBD1
TGTGCCAGCAGCGCCCAGGGGGCGTATGTGGTCAAAAACATTCAGTACTTC
CASSAQGAYVVKNIQYF
>15|NA|TRBV6-6|TRBJ1-2|NA
TGTGCCAGCAGTTACGCCGACAGCCGAAACTATGGCTACACCTTC
CASSYADSRNYGYTF
>14|NA|TRBV11-3|TRBJ2-7|NA
TGTGCCAGCAGCTTAGATCTGCGGCGTGGATCGCAGTACTTC
CASSLDLRRGSQYF
>16|NA|TRBV4-1|TRBJ2-1|TRBD2
TGCGCCAGCAGCCAAGGGTCCAGCGGGAGGATCAATGAGCAGTTCTTC
CASSQGSSGRINEQFF
>15|NA|TRBV9|TRBJ2-5|NA
TGTGCCAGCAGCCCGGCGGGGCTTAGGGAAGAGACCCAGTACTTC
CASSPAGLREETQYF
>11|NA|TRBV10-3|TRBJ2-7|NA
TGTGCCATCGGGGAGAGCTACGAGCAGTACTTC
CAIGESYEQYF
>16|NA|TRBV2|TRBJ2-3|TRBD1
TGTGCCAGCAGAGACATCGACAGGGCTAGCACAGATACGCAGTATTTT
CASRDIDRASTDTQYF
>14|NA|TRBV15|TRBJ1-2|NA
TGTGCCACCAGCAAAGGGGCGGACAACTATGGCTACACCTTC
CATSKGADNYGYTF
>15|NA|TRBV7-3|TRBJ1-3|NA
TGTGCCAGCAGCCATGGGCACCCAGGCGAAAACACCATATATTTT
CASSHGHPGENTIYF
>13|NA|TRBV2|TRBJ2-6|NA
TGTGCCAGCACCGGGACAGGGGCCAACGTCCTGACTTTC
CASTGTGANVLTF
>16|NA|TRBV7-6|TRBJ2-3|TRBD1
TGTGCCAGCAGCTTAAGGTCCAGGGGGAGCACAGATACGCAGTATTTT
CASSLRSRGSTDTQYF
>15|NA|TRBV6-1|TRBJ2-3|NA
TGTGCCAGCAGTGTAGGGGGAGGGCTAACAGATACGCAGTATTTT
CASSVGGGLTDTQYF
>15|NA|TRBV4-3|TRBJ2-3|TRBD2
TGCGCCAGCAGCCGAGTAGCGGGAGGGATGGATACGCAGTATTTT
CASSRVAGGMDTQYF
>15|NA|TRBV7-2|TRBJ2-7|NA
TGTGCCAGCAGCTTAAAATGGGCTACGGGATACGAGCAGTACTTC
CASSLKWATGYEQYF
>14|NA|TRBV5-4|TRBJ2-2|NA
TGTGCCAGCAATATTATCGGGAAGGGCGGGGAGCTGTTTTTT
CASNIIGKGGELFF
>14|NA|TRBV19|TRBJ1-5|TRBD1
TGTGCCAGTAGTCAGGGGGCCGGCAATCAGCCCCAGCATTTT
CASSQGAGNQPQHF
>14|NA|TRBV6-5|TRBJ2-7|TRBD1
TGTGCCAGCAGTTACCGGGACAGGGTCTACGAGCAGTACTTC
CASSYRDRVYEQYF
>13|NA|TRBV6-1|TRBJ2-7|TRBD1
TGTGCCAGCGTGGGACAGCACTCCTACGAGCAGTACTTC
CASVGQHSYEQYF
>11|NA|TRBV20-1|TRBJ2-1|NA
TGCAGTGCTAGAGATCTAAATGAGCAGTTCTTC
CSARDLNEQFF
>14|NA|TRBV27|TRBJ2-1|TRBD2
TGTGCCAGCTTCGTGGCGGGGGGGAACGGTGAGCAGTTCTTC
CASFVAGGNGEQFF
>14|NA|TRBV2|TRBJ2-7|TRBD1
TGTGCCAGCAGTTCCCTCGACAGGGCCTACGAGCAGTACTTC
CASSSLDRAYEQYF
>16|NA|TRBV4-2|TRBJ2-7|TRBD1
TGTGCCAGCAGCCAAGGAGGGCAGGGGGCCTTGAACGAGCAGTACTTC
CASSQGGQGALNEQYF
>12|NA|TRBV5-4|TRBJ2-1|NA
TGTGCCAGCAGCTCTAAAGATAATGAGCAGTTCTTC
CASSSKDNEQFF
>13|NA|TRBV28|TRBJ2-7|NA
TGTGCCAGCGAGGGGACTCCTGCCTACGAGCAGTACTTC
CASEGTPAYEQYF
>14|once|TRBV7-9|TRBJ2-2|NA
TGTGCCAGCAGCTTTCGTAGCAGCACCGGGGAGCTGTTTTTT
CASSFRSSTGELFF
>11|NA|TRBV9|TRBJ2-4|NA
TGTGCCAGCATAACCAAAAACATTCAGTACTTC
CASITKNIQYF
>14|NA|TRBV28|TRBJ2-1|TRBD1
TGTGCCAGCAGAGTAGGGGGCGCCTACAATGAGCAGTTCTTC
CASRVGGAYNEQFF
>16|once|TRBV7-8|TRBJ1-1|NA
TGTGCCAGCAGCTCCCGCGCCGGGGGAATGAACACTGAAGCTTTCTTT
CASSSRAGGMNTEAFF